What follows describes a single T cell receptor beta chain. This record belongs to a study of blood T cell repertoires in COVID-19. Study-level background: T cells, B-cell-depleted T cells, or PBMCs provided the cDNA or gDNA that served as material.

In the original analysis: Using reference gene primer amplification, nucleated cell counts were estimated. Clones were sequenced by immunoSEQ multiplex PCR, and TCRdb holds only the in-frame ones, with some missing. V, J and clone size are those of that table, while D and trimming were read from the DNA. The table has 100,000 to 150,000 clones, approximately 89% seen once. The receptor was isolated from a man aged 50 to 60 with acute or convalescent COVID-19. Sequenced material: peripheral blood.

CDR3 in DNA: TGTGCCAGTAGTATGAATCAGGGAAATGAAAAACTGTTTTTT. Translation: CASSMNQGNEKLFF. The chain joins TRBV19 to TRBJ1-4, with D maybe TRBD1 (5 bases). The CDR3 sequence is 14 residues long. Germline loops: CDR1 LNHDA, CDR2 SQIVND (reference sequence). V lost 3 bases and J lost 5, with 10 bases in between.